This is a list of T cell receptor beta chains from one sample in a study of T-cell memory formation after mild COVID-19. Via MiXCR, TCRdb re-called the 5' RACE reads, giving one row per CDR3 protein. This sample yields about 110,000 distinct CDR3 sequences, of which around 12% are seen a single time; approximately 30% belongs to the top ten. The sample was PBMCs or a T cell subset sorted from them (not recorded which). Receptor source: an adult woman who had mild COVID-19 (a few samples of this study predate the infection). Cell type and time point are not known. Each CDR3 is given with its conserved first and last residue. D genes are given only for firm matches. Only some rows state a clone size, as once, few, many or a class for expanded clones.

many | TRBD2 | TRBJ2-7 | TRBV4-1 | TGCGCCAGCAGTCCTCTGGGCGGGGGGGGCGAGCAGTACTTC | CASSPLGGGGEQYF
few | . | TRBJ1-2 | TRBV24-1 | TGTGCCACCAGTGATCGGAGGAGTCGGTATGGCTACACCTTC | CATSDRRSRYGYTF
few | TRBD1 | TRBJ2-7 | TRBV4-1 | TGCGCCAGCAGCCTCAGACAGGGGGAATACGAGCAGTACTTC | CASSLRQGEYEQYF
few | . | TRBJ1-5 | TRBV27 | TGTGCCAGCAGCGGAACAGGGTATAGCAATCAGCCCCAGCATTTT | CASSGTGYSNQPQHF
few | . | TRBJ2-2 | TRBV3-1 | TGTGCCAGCAGCCAAGATGGAACAGCGAACACCGGGGAGCTGTTTTTT | CASSQDGTANTGELFF
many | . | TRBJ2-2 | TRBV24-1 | TGTGCCACCAGTGAACCTATTGACACCGGGGAGCTGTTTTTT | CATSEPIDTGELFF
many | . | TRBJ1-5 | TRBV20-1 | TGCAGTGCTAGACAGGGTCGGTATAGCAATCAGCCCCAGCATTTT | CSARQGRYSNQPQHF
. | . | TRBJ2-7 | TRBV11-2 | TGTGCCAGCAGCCCAGGTCATCAGGCCTACGAGCAGTACTTC | CASSPGHQAYEQYF
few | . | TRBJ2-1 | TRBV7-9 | TGTGCCAGCAGGGGAGCGTCCTCCTACAATGAGCAGTTCTTC | CASRGASSYNEQFF
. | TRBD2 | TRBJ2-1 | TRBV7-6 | TGTGCCAGCAGCCAGCTGTTAGCGGGGGGGCTGAATGAGCAGTTCTTC | CASSQLLAGGLNEQFF
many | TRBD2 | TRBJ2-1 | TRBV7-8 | TGTGCCAGCAGCCGGTCGGGAGGGGCCCATGAGCAGTTCTTC | CASSRSGGAHEQFF
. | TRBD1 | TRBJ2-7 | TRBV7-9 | TGTGCCAGCAGCTTAGGGGACAGGATCTCCTACGAGCAGTACTTC | CASSLGDRISYEQYF
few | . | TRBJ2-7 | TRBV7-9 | TGTGCCAGCAGCTTAGGTCCCGTAGGGGCGTACGAGCAGTACTTC | CASSLGPVGAYEQYF
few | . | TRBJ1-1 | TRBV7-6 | TGTGCCAGCAGCCCAACCCTGACAGCGAACACTGAAGCTTTCTTT | CASSPTLTANTEAFF
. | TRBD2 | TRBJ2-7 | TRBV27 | TGTGCCAGCAGCGGGGGGACCGGCTACGAGCAGTACTTC | CASSGGTGYEQYF
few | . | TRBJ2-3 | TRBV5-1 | TGCGCCAGCAGCTTGGAAGGGGGTGTGCCCCCATTGGATACGCAGTATTTT | CASSLEGGVPPLDTQYF
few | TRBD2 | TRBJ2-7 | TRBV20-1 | TGCAGTGCTAGAGATTCACGACTTGGACTAGCGGTCGGGCAGTACTTC | CSARDSRLGLAVGQYF
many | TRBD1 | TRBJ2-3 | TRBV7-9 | TGTGCCAGCAGCTTAGCGTACGGGACAGGGCGCACAGATACGCAGTATTTT | CASSLAYGTGRTDTQYF
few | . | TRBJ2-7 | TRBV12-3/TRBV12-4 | TGTGCCAGCAGCCCCTTGGGCATCAGAGATCCCTCCTACGAGCAGTACTTC | CASSPLGIRDPSYEQYF
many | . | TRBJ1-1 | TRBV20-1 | TGCAGTGCCCCAGTTGGGGGGCCGGGGACTGAAGCTTTCTTT | CSAPVGGPGTEAFF
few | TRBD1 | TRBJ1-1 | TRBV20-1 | TGCAGTGCTAGAGAGGCAGGGGGAGACACTGAAGCTTTCTTT | CSAREAGGDTEAFF
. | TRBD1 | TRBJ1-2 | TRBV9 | TGTGCCAGCAGCGCGGGACAGGACTATGGCTACACCTTC | CASSAGQDYGYTF
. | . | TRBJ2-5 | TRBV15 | TGTGCCACCAGCAGCGGCAGGGGTGTGACCCAGTACTTC | CATSSGRGVTQYF
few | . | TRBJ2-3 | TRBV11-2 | TGTGCCAGCAGCTTGATAGCGGAAAGCACAGATACGCAGTATTTT | CASSLIAESTDTQYF
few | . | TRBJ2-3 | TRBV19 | TGTGCCAGTAGTCAAGCCGGAGATACGCAGTATTTT | CASSQAGDTQYF
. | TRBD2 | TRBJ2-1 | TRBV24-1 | TGTGCCACCAGTCTCAGCGGGAGGGCCTCCAATGAGCAGTTCTTC | CATSLSGRASNEQFF
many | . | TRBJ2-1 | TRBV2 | TGTGCCAGCAGTAGTTCCGAATACAATGAGCAGTTCTTC | CASSSSEYNEQFF
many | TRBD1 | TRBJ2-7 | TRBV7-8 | TGTGCCAGCAGCTTAGGACAGGGGGTGTCCTACGAGCAGTACTTC | CASSLGQGVSYEQYF
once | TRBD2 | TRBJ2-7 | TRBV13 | TGTGCCAGCTACCACTTTCGGGAGGGGTCGGACGAGCAGTACTTC | CASYHFREGSDEQYF
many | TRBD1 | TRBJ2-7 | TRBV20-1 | TGCAGTGCTTACCCCGGACAGGGCTACGAGCAGTACTTC | CSAYPGQGYEQYF
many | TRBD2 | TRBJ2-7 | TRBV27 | TGTGCCAGTTCCGGGACTAGCGGGTACTCTTCCTACGAGCAGTACTTC | CASSGTSGYSSYEQYF
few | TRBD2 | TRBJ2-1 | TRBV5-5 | TGTGCCAGCAGCTTGGGGACTAGCCTTAACTCCTACAATGAGCAGTTCTTC | CASSLGTSLNSYNEQFF
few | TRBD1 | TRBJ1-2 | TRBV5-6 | TGTGCCAGCAGCTCAGTGACAGGGGATGAGAGTGGCTACACCTTC | CASSSVTGDESGYTF
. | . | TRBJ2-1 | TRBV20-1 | TGCAGTGCTAGAAATCTCGTAGCGGTGGCCTACAATGAGCAGTTCTTC | CSARNLVAVAYNEQFF
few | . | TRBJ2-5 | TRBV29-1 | TGCAGCGTTGACGGGAGAGGGGGGGAGACCCAGTACTTC | CSVDGRGGETQYF
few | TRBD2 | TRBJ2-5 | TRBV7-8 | TGTGCCAGCAGCTTGTTTTTAGGCGGGAGGGGGGAGACCCAGTACTTC | CASSLFLGGRGETQYF
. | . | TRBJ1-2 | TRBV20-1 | TGCAGTGCTACGGACTATGGCTACACCTTC | CSATDYGYTF